This T cell receptor beta chain was identified during a study of T cells after yellow fever vaccination. Broader study findings: Post-booster samples contained most primary-vaccination clones (around 95% CD4, about 85% CD8). Abundant bulk-derived clonotypes could contaminate FACS-sorted repertoires. Although most clonotypes did not, a small share appeared in both CD4 and CD8 compartments.

Regarding this clonotype: Its cognate antigen is unknown.

The germline gives CDR1 LGHNA, CDR2 YSLEER. CDR3 size: 14 residues. V shed 1 base and J shed 10 bases, with 14 bases lying between them. MiXCR, applied by TCRdb to the 5' RACE reads, yields one record per CDR3 protein. Among a few hundred thousand distinct CDR3 sequences listed, roughly 7.5% were seen once. V and J are TRBV4-3 and TRBJ2-1, with D tentatively TRBD2 (5 bases). The TCR originated in a man between 18 and 29 years old who received the YFV17D yellow fever vaccine. The input for sequencing was PBMCs, taken about 41 days after the first yellow fever vaccination. The CDR3, as DNA: TGCGCCAGCAGCCAAGGGGGTGGGCGGGCCGAGCAGTTCTTC. This encodes CASSQGGGRAEQFF.